The clone carrying this TCR beta chain was counted a few times. Its antigen is as yet unknown. The data are from a study of T-cell memory formation after mild COVID-19. One entry per CDR3 protein, called by TCRdb with MiXCR from the 5' RACE reads. In the table there are over 150,000 distinct CDR3 sequences, about 18% of which are singletons. The CDR3 spans 14 residues. Germline-derived CDR1 and CDR2 are KGHSH and LQKENI. V shed 6 bases, J shed 2 bases, and the junction held 4 bases outside the gene matches. Whole-study findings and limits: In pre-infection memory, a portion of responding clones appeared, which suggested that cross-reactive memory joined.

The chain recombines TRBV18 with TRBJ2-3, with TRBD1 matching over 8 bases. The clonotype was recovered from a man aged 18 to 29 who had mild COVID-19 (a few samples of this study predate the infection). Cell type and time point are not known. The sample consisted of PBMCs or a T cell subset sorted from them (not recorded which). CDR3 residues: CASSPTGDTDTQYF. The CDR3 nucleotides are TGTGCCAGCTCCCCGACAGGGGACACAGATACGCAGTATTTT.